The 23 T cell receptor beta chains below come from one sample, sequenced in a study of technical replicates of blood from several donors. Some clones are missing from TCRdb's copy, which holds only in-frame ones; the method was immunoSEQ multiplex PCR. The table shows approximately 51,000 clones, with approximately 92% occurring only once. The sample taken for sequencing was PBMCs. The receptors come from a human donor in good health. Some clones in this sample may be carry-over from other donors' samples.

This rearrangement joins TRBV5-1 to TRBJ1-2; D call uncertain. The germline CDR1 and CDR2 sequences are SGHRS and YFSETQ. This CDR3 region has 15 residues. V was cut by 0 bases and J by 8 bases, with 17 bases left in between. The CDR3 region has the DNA TGCGCCAGCAGCTTGGATGCGAGTCGGGTAGAAGGCTACACCTTC. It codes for CASSLDASRVEGYTF.

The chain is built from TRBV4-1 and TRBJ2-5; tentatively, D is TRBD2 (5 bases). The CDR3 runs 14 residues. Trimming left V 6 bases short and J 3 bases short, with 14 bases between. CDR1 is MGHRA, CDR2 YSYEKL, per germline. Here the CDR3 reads CASSPGLGEETQYF. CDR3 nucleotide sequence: TGCGCCAGCAGTCCTGGGTTGGGAGAAGAGACCCAGTACTTC.

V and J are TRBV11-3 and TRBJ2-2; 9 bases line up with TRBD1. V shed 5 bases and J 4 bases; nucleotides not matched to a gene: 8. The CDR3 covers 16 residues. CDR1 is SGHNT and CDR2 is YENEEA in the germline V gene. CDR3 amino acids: CASSPQGAVGTGELFF. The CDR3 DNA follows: TGTGCCAGCAGCCCACAGGGGGCCGTGGGCACCGGGGAGCTGTTTTTT.

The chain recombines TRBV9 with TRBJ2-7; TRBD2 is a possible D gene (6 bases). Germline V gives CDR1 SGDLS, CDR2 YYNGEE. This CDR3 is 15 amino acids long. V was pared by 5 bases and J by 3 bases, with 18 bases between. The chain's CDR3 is CASSPRRGSHYEQYF. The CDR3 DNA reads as TGTGCCAGCAGTCCCCGGAGGGGCTCCCACTACGAGCAGTACTTC.

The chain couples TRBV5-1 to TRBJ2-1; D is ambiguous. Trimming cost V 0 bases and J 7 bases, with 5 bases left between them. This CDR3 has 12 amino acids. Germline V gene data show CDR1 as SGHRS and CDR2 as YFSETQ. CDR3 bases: TGCGCCAGCAGCTTGGCACTTAATGAGCAGTTCTTC. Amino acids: CASSLALNEQFF.

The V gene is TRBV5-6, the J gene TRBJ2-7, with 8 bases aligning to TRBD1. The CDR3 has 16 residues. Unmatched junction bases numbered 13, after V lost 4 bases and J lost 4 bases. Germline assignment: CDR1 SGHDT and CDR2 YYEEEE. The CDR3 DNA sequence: TGTGCCAGCAGCCCCTTTACAGGGGGTAAAATTTACGAGCAGTACTTC. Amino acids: CASSPFTGGKIYEQYF.

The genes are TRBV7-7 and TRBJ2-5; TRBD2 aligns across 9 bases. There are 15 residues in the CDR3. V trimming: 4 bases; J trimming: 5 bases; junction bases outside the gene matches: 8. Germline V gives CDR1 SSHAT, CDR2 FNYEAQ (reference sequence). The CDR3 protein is CASSSGTSSSETQYF. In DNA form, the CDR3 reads TGTGCCAGCAGCTCCGGGACTAGCTCGTCCGAGACCCAGTACTTC.

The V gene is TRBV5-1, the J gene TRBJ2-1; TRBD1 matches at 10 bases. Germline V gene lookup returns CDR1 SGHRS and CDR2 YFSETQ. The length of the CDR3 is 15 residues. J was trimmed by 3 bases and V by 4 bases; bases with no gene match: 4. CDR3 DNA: TGCGCCAGCAGCGGGGGACAGGGGCGCTACAATGAGCAGTTCTTC. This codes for CASSGGQGRYNEQFF.

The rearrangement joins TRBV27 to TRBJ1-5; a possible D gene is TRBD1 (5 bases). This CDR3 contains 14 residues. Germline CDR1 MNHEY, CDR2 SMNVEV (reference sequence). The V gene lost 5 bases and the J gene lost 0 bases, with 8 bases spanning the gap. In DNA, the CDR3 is TGTGCCAGCAGTCCGCAGGGTAGCAATCAGCCCCAGCATTTT. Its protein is CASSPQGSNQPQHF.

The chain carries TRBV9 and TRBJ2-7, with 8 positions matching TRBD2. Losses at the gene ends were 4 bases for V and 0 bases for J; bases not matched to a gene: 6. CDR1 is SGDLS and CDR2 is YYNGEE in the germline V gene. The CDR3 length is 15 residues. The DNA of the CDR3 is TGTGCCAGCAGCCCCCGTGGGACTAGCTCCTACGAGCAGTACTTC. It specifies CASSPRGTSSYEQYF.

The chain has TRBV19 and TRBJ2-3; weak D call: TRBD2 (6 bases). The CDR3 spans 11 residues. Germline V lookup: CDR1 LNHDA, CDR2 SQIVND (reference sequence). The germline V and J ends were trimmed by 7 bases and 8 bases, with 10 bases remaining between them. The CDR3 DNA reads TGTGCCAGTATCGAGGAGGGTACGCAGTATTTT. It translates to CASIEEGTQYF.

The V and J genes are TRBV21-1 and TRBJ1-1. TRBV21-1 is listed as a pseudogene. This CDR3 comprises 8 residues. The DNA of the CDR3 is TGTGCCAGCGCTCGGGCTTTCTTT. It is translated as CASARAFF.

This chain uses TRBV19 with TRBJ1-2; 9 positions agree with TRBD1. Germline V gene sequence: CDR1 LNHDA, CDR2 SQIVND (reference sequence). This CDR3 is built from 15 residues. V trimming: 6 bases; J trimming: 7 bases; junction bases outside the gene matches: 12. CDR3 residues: CASRTSTGTGSGYTF. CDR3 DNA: TGTGCCAGTAGGACATCAACCGGGACAGGGAGTGGCTACACCTTC.

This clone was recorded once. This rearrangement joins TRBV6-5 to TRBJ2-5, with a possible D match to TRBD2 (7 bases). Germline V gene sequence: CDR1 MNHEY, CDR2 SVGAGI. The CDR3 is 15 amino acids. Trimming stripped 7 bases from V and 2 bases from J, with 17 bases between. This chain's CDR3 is CASTGSGGPQETQYF. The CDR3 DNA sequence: TGTGCCAGCACGGGTTCGGGGGGCCCACAAGAGACCCAGTACTTC.

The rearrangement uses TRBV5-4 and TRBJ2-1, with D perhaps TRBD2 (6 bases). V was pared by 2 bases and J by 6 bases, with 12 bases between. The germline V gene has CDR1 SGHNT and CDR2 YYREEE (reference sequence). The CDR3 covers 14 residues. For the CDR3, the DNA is TGTGCCAGCAGCTTTTACCGGGAGTTCAATGAGCAGTTCTTC. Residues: CASSFYREFNEQFF.

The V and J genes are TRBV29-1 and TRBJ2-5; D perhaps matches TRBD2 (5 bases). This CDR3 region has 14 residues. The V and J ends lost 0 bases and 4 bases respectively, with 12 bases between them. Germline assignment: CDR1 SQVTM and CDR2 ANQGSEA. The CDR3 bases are TGCAGCGTTGAAGACCGGAGGCTTCGAGAGACCCAGTACTTC. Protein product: CSVEDRRLRETQYF.

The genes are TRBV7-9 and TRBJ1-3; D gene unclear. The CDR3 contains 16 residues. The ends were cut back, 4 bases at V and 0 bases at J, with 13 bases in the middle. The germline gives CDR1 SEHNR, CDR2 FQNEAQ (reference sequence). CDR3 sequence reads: CASSSPLLSSGNTIYF. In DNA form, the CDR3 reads TGTGCCAGCAGCTCACCCCTTCTAAGCTCTGGAAACACCATATATTTT.

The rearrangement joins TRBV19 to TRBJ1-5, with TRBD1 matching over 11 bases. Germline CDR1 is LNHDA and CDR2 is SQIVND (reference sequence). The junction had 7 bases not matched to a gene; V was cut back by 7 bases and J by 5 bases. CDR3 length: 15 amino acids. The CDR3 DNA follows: TGTGCCAGTACCCCGGGACAGGGGGGTTATCAGCCCCAGCATTTT. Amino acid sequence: CASTPGQGGYQPQHF.

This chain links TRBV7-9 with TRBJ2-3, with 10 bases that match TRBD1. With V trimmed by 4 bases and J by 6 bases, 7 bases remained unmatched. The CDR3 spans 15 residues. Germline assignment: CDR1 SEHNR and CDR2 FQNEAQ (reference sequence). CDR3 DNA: TGTGCCAGCAGCTCCGACAGGGGGCCGTACGATACGCAGTATTTT. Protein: CASSSDRGPYDTQYF.

CDR3 sequence reads: CASSQIGGGTDTQYF. The CDR3 DNA reads as TGTGCCAGCAGCCAAATTGGGGGCGGCACAGATACGCAGTATTTT. J is TRBJ2-3 and V is TRBV4-2; perhaps TRBD1 as D (6 bases). The CDR3 is made up of 15 amino acids. CDR1 is LGHNA and CDR2 is YNFKEQ in the germline V gene. The germline V and J ends were trimmed by 2 bases and 1 base, with 10 bases remaining between them.

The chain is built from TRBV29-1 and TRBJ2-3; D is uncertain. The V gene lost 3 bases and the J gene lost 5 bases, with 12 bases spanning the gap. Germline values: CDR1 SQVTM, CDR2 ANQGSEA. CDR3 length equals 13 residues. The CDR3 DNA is TGCAGCGTTGAGAGGTCACTCGTAGATACGCAGTATTTT. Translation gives CSVERSLVDTQYF.

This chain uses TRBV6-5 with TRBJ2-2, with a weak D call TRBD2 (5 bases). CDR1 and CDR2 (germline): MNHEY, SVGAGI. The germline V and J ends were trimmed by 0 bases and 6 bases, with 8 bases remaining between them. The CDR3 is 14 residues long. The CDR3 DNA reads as TGTGCCAGCAGTTACTCGAAACTAGCCGGGGAGCTGTTTTTT. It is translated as CASSYSKLAGELFF.

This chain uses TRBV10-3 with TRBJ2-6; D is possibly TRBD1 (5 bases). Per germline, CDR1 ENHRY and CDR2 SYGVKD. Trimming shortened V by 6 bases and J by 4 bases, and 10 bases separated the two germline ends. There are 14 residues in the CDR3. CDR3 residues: CAISDSAGANVLTF. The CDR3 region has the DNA TGTGCCATCAGCGACAGCGCCGGGGCCAACGTCCTGACTTTC.